This T cell receptor (beta chain) was captured in a study of glioma-infiltrating T cells. With V trimmed by 2 bases and J by 4 bases, 6 bases remained unmatched. Germline V gene lookup returns CDR1 SGHVS and CDR2 FQNEAQ. The CDR3 loop spans 15 amino acids. The iRepertoire nested amplicon-rescue multiplex PCR amplified TCR alpha and beta CDR3s from RNA. TCRdb reprocessed the multiplex PCR reads with MiXCR, giving one entry per CDR3 protein. The sample shows tens of thousands of distinct CDR3 sequences, around a quarter of them seen only once. This clonotype was detected many times. The sample comprised glioma tissue, nonneoplastic brain tissue, or PBMCs (not recorded which). The chain uses TRBV7-8 and TRBJ2-7, with TRBD1 matching over 9 bases. The source is a human donor with low-grade glioma or glioblastoma, undergoing nonglioma brain surgery, or in good health (not recorded which). CDR3 in DNA: TGTGCCAGCAGCTTACGATACGGACAGGGGTACGAGCAGTACTTC. This sequence encodes CASSLRYGQGYEQYF.